The source of this T cell receptor (beta chain) is a study of T-cell memory formation after mild COVID-19. On the study more broadly: Largely, the TCR clusters proved donor specific. Overall study results and limits: Clonal second-wave expansions that peaked on day 37 had unconfirmed SARS-CoV-2 specificity.

Constant-segment-primed 5'RACE gave TCR alpha and TCR beta cDNA libraries with sample barcodes and UMIs. Using its own MiXCR run on the 5' RACE reads, TCRdb lists one record per CDR3 protein. This table holds under 300,000 distinct CDR3 sequences, approximately 8% found once. CDR3 length: 14 residues. Germline lookup yields CDR1 SEHNR and CDR2 FQNEAQ (reference sequence). Deletions cut 5 bases from V and 7 bases from J, with 15 bases between. This clonotype was observed many times. The antigen is undetermined. The V call is TRBV7-9, the J call TRBJ1-5; D possibly corresponds to TRBD1 (6 bases). The receptor comes from a man aged 18-30 years who had mild COVID-19 (a few samples of this study predate the infection). Cell type and time point are not known. The sequenced material came from PBMCs or a T cell subset sorted from them (not recorded which). This CDR3 reads CASSHTAGEQPQHF. CDR3 nucleotides: TGTGCCAGCAGCCATACAGCAGGGGAACAGCCCCAGCATTTT.